Presented here are 27 T cell receptor beta chains from one specimen sequenced in a study of T cell clonality in common variable immunodeficiency. Assay: immunoSEQ multiplex PCR; the TCRdb copy retains only in-frame clones and omits some. The table lists fewer than 40,000 clones, with no singletons. No antigen has been assigned to these receptors. Findings and caveats of the study: Fewer deletions and N-nucleotide insertions were reportedly seen in common variable immunodeficiency TCR beta sequences.

The sample was peripheral blood mononuclear cells. These receptors all stem from a human donor with common variable immunodeficiency.

This clone turned up a few times. The CDR3 extends 3 residues past the end of the read, so its final part is completed from the germline J gene. The chain has TRBV30 and TRBJ1-6; D is unresolved. The CDR3 sequence is 12 residues long. The germline V gene has CDR1 GTSNPN and CDR2 SVGIG (reference sequence). CDR3 region: CAWSEAPDPLHF. The DNA read from the CDR3 is TGTGCCTGGAGTGAAGCGCCTGATCCC.

This clone was counted a few times. The read falls 3 residues short of the CDR3 end, and the missing part is taken from the germline J gene. The chain recombines TRBV7-9 with TRBJ2-5; D might be TRBD1 (5 bases). This CDR3 is built from 13 residues. V lost 0 bases and J 7 bases, leaving 9 bases between the germline ends. CDR1 and CDR2 (germline): SEHNR, FQNEAQ (reference sequence). CDR3 DNA (partial): TGTGCCAGCAGCTTAGCAGGGGTGGTGACC. Translation: CASSLAGVVT. The whole CDR3 is CASSLAGVVTQYF.

This clone has only a few counts. CDR3 residues: CSARGGLAGQTYEQYF. CDR3 bases read: TGCAGTGCTAGGGGGGGGTTGGCAGGCCAGACCTACGAG. V gene TRBV20-1 combines with J gene TRBJ2-7, with 7 bases identical to TRBD2. The read ends 3 residues shy of where the CDR3 ends; the end is completed using the germline J gene. The CDR3 is 16 residues long. The ends lost 3 bases at V and 2 bases at J; junction bases unmatched: 13. Germline assignment: CDR1 DFQATT and CDR2 SNEGSKA (reference sequence).

This clone was seen repeatedly, ten times or more. The CDR3 is cut off 3 residues early in the read; its end comes from the germline J gene. The V gene is TRBV20-1, the J gene TRBJ2-3; TRBD2 is a possible D gene (7 bases). Per germline, CDR1 DFQATT and CDR2 SNEGSKA (reference sequence). V gave up 6 bases and J gave up 2 bases, with 18 bases separating them. The CDR3 spans 15 residues. The CDR3 spells CSAQKGGGTTDTQYF. CDR3 DNA (partial): TGCAGTGCCCAAAAGGGGGGGGGTACCACAGATACG.

This clone showed up just a few times. The read gets to within 3 residues of the CDR3 end, and the germline J gene fills in the rest. The chain combines TRBV7-9 with TRBJ1-2; unclear D gene. Germline values: CDR1 SEHNR, CDR2 FQNEAQ (reference sequence). Trimming removed 1 base from V and 5 bases from J, with 8 bases in between. The CDR3 runs to 13 residues. CDR3 in amino acids: CASSLGGWYGYTF. CDR3 DNA (partial): TGTGCCAGCAGCTTAGGCGGTTGGTATGGC. The complete variable domain, with remaining parts taken from reference TRBV7-9 and TRBJ1-2, reads DTGVSQNPRHKITKRGQNVTFRCDPISEHNRLYWYRQTLGQGPEFLTYFQNEAQLEKSRLLSDRFSAERPKGSFSTLEIQRTEQGDSAMYLCASSLGGWYGYTFGSGTRLTVV.

In this sample, this clone turned up a few times. CDR3 residues: CASRKTSGANTDTQYF. CDR3 DNA (partial): TGTGCCAGCCGTAAAACTAGCGGGGCGAACACAGATACG. The V and J genes are TRBV2 and TRBJ2-3; 10 bases are a match to TRBD2. Read sequence stops 3 residues before the CDR3 end, and the germline J gene provides the missing end. J lost 2 bases, V lost 8 bases, and 10 bases had no gene match. This CDR3 region has 16 residues. The germline CDR1 and CDR2 sequences are SNHLY and FYNNEI.

This clone was seen at least ten times. The read falls 3 residues short of the CDR3 end, and the missing part is taken from the germline J gene. V usage is TRBV20-1 and J usage is TRBJ2-1; D possibly corresponds to TRBD2 (5 bases). This CDR3 region has 10 residues. V was cut by 6 bases and J by 9 bases, with 9 bases left in between. Germline V CDR1 and CDR2: DFQATT, SNEGSKA (reference sequence). Incomplete CDR3 DNA: TGCAGTGCGCAAGCGGTTGAG. Encoded protein: CSAQAVE. The entire CDR3 protein reads CSAQAVEQFF.

Many counts were recorded for this clone. The CDR3 end falls 3 residues outside the read, so it is completed with the germline J gene. The chain has TRBV18 and TRBJ1-2, with TRBD1 as a possible D gene (6 bases). From germline, CDR1 is KGHSH and CDR2 LQKENI. The V end lost 6 bases, the J end lost 2 bases, and 13 bases lay between the germline ends. This CDR3 comprises 14 residues. CDR3 bases read: TGTGCCAGCTCCCTCCCCCAGGGGAACTATGGC. Translation gives CASSLPQGNYG. The entire CDR3 protein is CASSLPQGNYGYTF.

This clone was observed at least ten times. The read ends 3 residues early relative to the CDR3; the germline J gene fills the gap. The gene calls are TRBV30 and TRBJ1-1, with 11 bases matching TRBD1. The trim removed 5 bases at V and 3 bases at J, leaving 2 bases unmatched. The CDR3 is 13 residues long. Germline CDR1 is GTSNPN and CDR2 is SVGIG (reference sequence). CDR3 DNA, as far as it was read: TGTGCCTGGGGACAGGGGGCGTACACTGAA. Encoded protein: CAWGQGAYTE. The entire CDR3 is CAWGQGAYTEAFF.

This clone was observed a handful of times. The read gets to within 3 residues of the CDR3 end, and the germline J gene fills in the rest. The gene calls are TRBV2 and TRBJ1-5; D uncertain. The CDR3 contains 14 residues. Germline CDR1 SNHLY, CDR2 FYNNEI. Trimming cost V 7 bases and J 0 bases, with 10 bases left between them. Incomplete CDR3 DNA: TGTGCCAGCACTACCCCATATAGCAATCAGCCC. This translates into CASTTPYSNQP. The complete CDR3 reads CASTTPYSNQPQHF. The full variable domain, completed using reference TRBV2 and TRBJ1-5, is EPEVTQTPSHQVTQMGQEVILRCVPISNHLYFYWYRQILGQKVEFLVSFYNNEISEKSEIFDDQFSVERPDGSNFTLKIRSTKLEDSAMYFCASTTPYSNQPQHFGDGTRLSIL.

Notes on this clone: The read gets to within 3 residues of the CDR3 end, and the germline J gene fills in the rest. The chain has TRBV29-1 and TRBJ2-5; perhaps TRBD1 as D (6 bases). This CDR3 is 15 amino acids long. Between the trimmed V and J ends, which lost 1 base and 0 bases, there was a span of 12 bases. Germline V gene sequence: CDR1 SQVTM, CDR2 ANQGSEA. The CDR3 bases that were read are TGCAGCGTTGAAGGTGGGACAACTTACCAAGAGACC. This translates into CSVEGGTTYQET. The complete CDR3 sequence is CSVEGGTTYQETQYF.

This clone has just a few counts. Sequencing ends 3 residues short of the CDR3 end; the germline J gene provides the rest. The chain has TRBV18 and TRBJ1-2; perhaps TRBD1 as D (6 bases). Germline CDR1 KGHSH, CDR2 LQKENI. CDR3 length: 13 amino acids. CDR3 residues: CASSSGDTEGYTF. Incomplete CDR3 DNA: TGTGCCAGCTCATCAGGGGATACGGAGGGC.

This clone was counted many times. The sequence runs out 3 residues before the end of the CDR3; the remainder is reconstructed from the germline J gene. The chain carries TRBV5-1 and TRBJ1-1; D might be TRBD1 (5 bases). This CDR3 is 14 amino acids long. CDR1 SGHRS and CDR2 YFSETQ come from the germline V gene. The covered CDR3 bases are TGCGCCAGCAGCTTCGACCCCGGGAGGACAGAA. Translated: CASSFDPGRTE. The entire CDR3 protein is CASSFDPGRTEAFF.

A note on this clone: Sequencing ends 3 residues short of the CDR3 end; the germline J gene provides the rest. This chain connects TRBV19 to TRBJ2-3; 8 bases match TRBD2. The CDR3 covers 15 residues. V dropped 7 bases and J dropped 4; count of bases not matched to a gene: 10. Looked up from germline, CDR1 is LNHDA and CDR2 is SQIVND (reference sequence). CDR3 DNA, as far as it was read: TGTGCCAGTACGCAGAGACGGGGGGGGTCAGATACG. Translation gives CASTQRRGGSDT. The whole CDR3 reads CASTQRRGGSDTQYF.

In regard to this clone: Coverage ceases 3 residues before the CDR3 finishes, and the germline J gene fills in the end. The V call is TRBV7-6, the J call TRBJ1-6; D gene uncertain. Germline V CDR1 and CDR2: SGHVS, FNYEAQ. The CDR3 has 12 residues. Trimming pared 5 bases from V and 6 bases from J, leaving 5 bases between. CDR3 DNA, as far as it was read: TGTGCCAGCAGCCGTTCTAATTCACCC. Amino acid sequence: CASSRSNSP. From start to end, the CDR3 is CASSRSNSPLHF.

This clone has more than one count but fewer than ten. Read coverage stops 3 residues before the CDR3 terminus; the germline J gene supplies the remainder. This chain joins TRBV2 and TRBJ2-1; 10 nucleotides align to TRBD1. This CDR3 has 15 residues. The germline CDR1 and CDR2 sequences are SNHLY and FYNNEI. V lost 8 bases to trimming and J lost 4 bases; unmatched junction nucleotides: 8. The sequenced CDR3 bases are TGTGCCAGCGAGTCCGGGACAGGGGCGTACAATGAG. Its translation is CASESGTGAYNE. The CDR3 reads in full as CASESGTGAYNEQFF.

In this sample, this clone turned up a few times. The read stops 3 residues short of the end of the CDR3; the missing end is completed from the germline J gene. The chain combines TRBV5-8 with TRBJ1-6; 7 bases are shared with TRBD1. The CDR3 is made up of 14 amino acids. Germline lookup yields CDR1 SGHTS and CDR2 YDEGEE. V was clipped by 3 bases and J by 7 bases; unmatched bases: 4. CDR3 DNA (partial): TGTGCCAGCAGCTGGGGACAGCTGAATTCACCC. Encoded protein: CASSWGQLNSP. The complete CDR3 reads CASSWGQLNSPLHF. Supplemented by reference TRBV5-8 and TRBJ1-6, the full variable domain reads EAGVTQSPTHLIKTRGQQATLRCSPISGHTSVYWYQQALGLGLQFLLWYDEGEERNRGNFPPRFSGRQFPNYSSELNVNALELEDSALYLCASSWGQLNSPLHFGNGTRLTVT.

On this clone itself: The read ends 3 residues shy of where the CDR3 ends; the end is completed using the germline J gene. V gene TRBV7-9 combines with J gene TRBJ1-1, with no clear D. CDR1 is SEHNR, CDR2 FQNEAQ, per germline (reference sequence). Trimming removed 5 bases at V and 1 base at J, with 11 bases between. The CDR3 covers 14 residues. The sequenced CDR3 bases are TGTGCCAGCAGCCGTATGGGCGAGAACACTGAA. Its translation is CASSRMGENTE. The full CDR3 protein reads CASSRMGENTEAFF.

For this clone: The read terminates 3 residues before the CDR3 end, so the remaining end is supplied by the germline J gene. The chain combines TRBV19 with TRBJ2-7; tentatively, D is TRBD2 (6 bases). CDR1 is LNHDA and CDR2 is SQIVND in the germline V gene (reference sequence). V was pared by 5 bases and J by 2 bases, with 7 bases between. CDR3 size: 12 residues. The CDR3 bases that were read are TGTGCCAGTAGTGCGGGGACCTACGAG. Its protein is CASSAGTYE. The full CDR3 protein is CASSAGTYEQYF.

Notes on this clone: Sequencing ends 3 residues short of the CDR3 end; the germline J gene provides the rest. J is TRBJ1-6 and V is TRBV30; D is perhaps TRBD1 (5 bases). In germline, CDR1 is GTSNPN, CDR2 SVGIG (reference sequence). Trimming left V 1 base short and J 9 bases short, with 10 bases between. This CDR3 is 13 amino acids long. The CDR3 sequence: CAWSARGSSPLHF. Incomplete CDR3 DNA: TGTGCCTGGAGTGCAAGGGGATCTTCACCC.

This clone was counted a few times. The read finishes 3 residues shy of the CDR3 end, and the germline J gene is used to complete it. The chain couples TRBV6-1 to TRBJ2-7, with D possibly being TRBD2 (6 bases). The germline V gene has CDR1 MNHNS and CDR2 SASEGT. The CDR3 sequence is 13 residues long. V was cut by 4 bases and J by 2 bases, with 9 bases left in between. The CDR3 is CASSGDSAYEQYF. CDR3 DNA (partial): TGTGCCAGCAGTGGGGACTCCGCCTACGAG.

This clone was detected many times. One junction end disagrees with the germline gene, perhaps due to a read error. The CDR3 end lies 3 residues beyond the end of the read and is filled in from the germline J gene. The gene calls are TRBV4-2 and TRBJ2-7; D possibly corresponds to TRBD2 (6 bases). CDR1 LGHNA and CDR2 YNFKEQ come from the germline V gene. This CDR3 spans 15 amino acids. CDR3 DNA (partial): TGCGCCAGCAGCCAGGCACCGGGGGAGACCTACGAG. Translation gives CASSQAPGETYE. From start to end, the CDR3 is CASSQAPGETYEQYF.

This clone came up a few times. The sequence runs out 3 residues before the end of the CDR3; the remainder is reconstructed from the germline J gene. The chain joins TRBV18 to TRBJ1-1; TRBD1 matches 9 bases. CDR1 is KGHSH, CDR2 LQKENI, per germline. The CDR3 runs to 13 residues. CDR3 bases read: TGTGCCAGCTCACCAGGGGACAGGGTAAAA. Protein sequence: CASSPGDRVK. The full CDR3 protein reads CASSPGDRVKAFF.

Only a few counts were recorded for this clone. Partial CDR3 DNA: TGTGCCAGTAGTATAGTCGGGACAGGGATAACTGAA. Residues: CASSIVGTGITE. The full CDR3 reads CASSIVGTGITEAFF. The gene calls are TRBV19 and TRBJ1-1, with 9 nucleotides matching TRBD1. The read ends 3 residues early relative to the CDR3; the germline J gene fills the gap. With 1 base clipped from V and 5 bases from J, the junction kept 5 bases outside the gene matches. Germline V gene data show CDR1 as LNHDA and CDR2 as SQIVND (reference sequence). The CDR3 covers 15 residues.

In its sample, this clone was seen many times. The read halts 3 residues ahead of the CDR3 end, with the missing end drawn from the germline J gene. The same CDR3 arises from other DNA sequences in this sample as well. The genes are TRBV18 and TRBJ1-1, with D possibly matching TRBD1 (5 bases). Germline lookup yields CDR1 KGHSH and CDR2 LQKENI. The CDR3 is 14 residues long. Between the trimmed V and J ends, which lost 5 bases and 0 bases, there was a span of 10 bases. The CDR3: CASSSGTLNTEAFF. The sequenced CDR3 bases are TGTGCCAGCTCATCCGGGACTCTGAACACTGAA.

This clone appeared a few times. The DNA ends 3 residues before the CDR3 does, and the rest of the CDR3 is filled in from the germline J gene. This chain joins TRBV18 and TRBJ2-2; TRBD2 aligns across 10 bases. The CDR3 sequence is 15 residues long. Per the germline V gene, CDR1 is KGHSH and CDR2 is LQKENI. The trim removed 2 bases at V and 6 bases at J, leaving 3 bases unmatched. The CDR3 reads CASSPMGLASGELFF. Partial CDR3 DNA: TGTGCCAGCTCACCAATGGGACTAGCGTCCGGGGAG.

This clone has only a few counts. The sequence runs out 3 residues before the end of the CDR3; the remainder is reconstructed from the germline J gene. The chain is built from TRBV2 and TRBJ1-1; TRBD1 matches at 9 bases. V was clipped by 6 bases and J by 3 bases; unmatched bases: 17. Germline V lookup: CDR1 SNHLY, CDR2 FYNNEI. The CDR3 is 18 amino acids. The CDR3 protein is CASRLYPGSRDRDTEAFF. The sequenced part of the CDR3 DNA is TGTGCCAGCAGGCTATACCCAGGGTCCCGGGACAGGGACACTGAA.